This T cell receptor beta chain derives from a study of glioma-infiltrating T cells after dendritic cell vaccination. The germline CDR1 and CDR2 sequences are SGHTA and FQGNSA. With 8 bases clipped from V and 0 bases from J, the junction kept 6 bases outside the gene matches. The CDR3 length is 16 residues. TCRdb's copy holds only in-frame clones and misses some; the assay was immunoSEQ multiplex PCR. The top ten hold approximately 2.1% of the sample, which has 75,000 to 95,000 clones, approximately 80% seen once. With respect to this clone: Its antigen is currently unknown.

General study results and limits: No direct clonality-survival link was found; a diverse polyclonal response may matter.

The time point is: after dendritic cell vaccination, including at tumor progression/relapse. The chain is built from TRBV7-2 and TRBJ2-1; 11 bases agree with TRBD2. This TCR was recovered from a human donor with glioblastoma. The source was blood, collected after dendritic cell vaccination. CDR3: CASGGTSGLSYNEQFF. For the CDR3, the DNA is TGTGCCAGCGGGGGGACTAGCGGCCTCTCCTACAATGAGCAGTTCTTC.